The 7 T cell receptor beta chains below all came from one sample that was sequenced in a study of blood T cell repertoires in COVID-19 (dated by TCRdb to about 2020). Libraries were made using the immunoSEQ multiplex PCR assay. TCRdb provides this immuneACCESS table in a form limited to in-frame rearrangements. Some clones are lacking; in checked studies, under half of them reflect an unresolved V gene, and why the rest are absent is not known. The sample table contains 23,000 or so clones; only one count was recorded for 80% to 85% of them. The top ten hold roughly 61% of the sample. Sequenced input: peripheral blood. These receptors originate from a woman of 80 years or more with acute or convalescent COVID-19.

This chain joins TRBV11-2 and TRBJ2-1, with D possibly TRBD2 on 5 matching bases. Between the trimmed V and J ends, which lost 4 bases and 9 bases, there was a span of 16 bases. The germline V gene has CDR1 SGHAT and CDR2 FQNNGV. This CDR3 has 14 amino acids. The CDR3 nucleotides are TGTGCCAGCAGCTATAGAGACCTCCGGGGTGAGCAGTTCTTC. Translating gives CASSYRDLRGEQFF. The entire variable domain, with the rest obtained from reference TRBV11-2 and TRBJ2-1, is as follows: EAGVAQSPRYKIIEKRQSVAFWCNPISGHATLYWYQQILGQGPKLLIQFQNNGVVDDSQLPKDRFSAERLKGVDSTLKIQPAKLEDSAVYLCASSYRDLRGEQFFGPGTRLTVL.

This clone was picked up one time. J is TRBJ1-1 and V is TRBV20-1; TRBD1 is a possible D gene (5 bases). The CDR3 is 11 residues long. Germline values: CDR1 DFQATT, CDR2 SNEGSKA (reference sequence). Trimming took off 5 bases at V and 5 bases at J, with 9 bases between the two ends. The CDR3 loop is CSAGRVTEAFF. CDR3 in DNA: TGCAGTGCTGGCAGGGTAACTGAAGCTTTCTTT.

In this sample, this clone turned up once. The chain recombines TRBV10-3 with TRBJ1-3, with TRBD1 matching over 7 bases. The ends lost 0 bases at V and 5 bases at J; junction bases unmatched: 4. The CDR3 contains 15 residues. Per the germline V gene, CDR1 is ENHRY and CDR2 is SYGVKD. The chain's CDR3 is CAISESMTGRNTIYF. Written as DNA, the CDR3 is TGTGCCATCAGTGAGTCGATGACAGGGAGAAACACCATATATTTT.

The gene calls are TRBV10-3 and TRBJ1-2, with TRBD1 matching over 7 bases. Trimming at V came to 4 bases and at J to 2 bases, leaving 7 bases not matched to a gene. Germline lookup yields CDR1 ENHRY and CDR2 SYGVKD. The CDR3 is made up of 15 amino acids. CDR3 region: CAISGGDSLNYGYTF. The CDR3, as DNA: TGTGCCATCAGTGGGGGGGACAGCCTAAACTATGGCTACACCTTC.

This chain connects TRBV7-2 to TRBJ2-2, with 7 bases lining up with TRBD2. CDR1 SGHTA and CDR2 FQGNSA come from the germline V gene. This CDR3 spans 15 amino acids. Unmatched junction bases numbered 2, after V lost 4 bases and J lost 0 bases. CDR3 residues: CASSWAGANTGELFF. The CDR3, as DNA: TGTGCCAGCAGCTGGGCGGGGGCGAACACCGGGGAGCTGTTTTTT. Drawing the rest from reference TRBV7-2 and TRBJ2-2, the complete variable domain is GAGVSQSPSNKVTEKGKDVELRCDPISGHTALYWYRQSLGQGLEFLIYFQGNSAPDKSGLPSDRFSAERTGGSVSTLTIQRTQQEDSAVYLCASSWAGANTGELFFGEGSRLTVL.

In this sample, this clone turned up once. The V call is TRBV3-1 (or the pseudogene TRBV3-2), the J call TRBJ2-1; 7 nucleotides line up with TRBD2. Germline V CDR1 and CDR2: LGHDT, YNNKEL (reference sequence). V was clipped by 4 bases and J by 5 bases; unmatched bases: 11. The CDR3 has 16 amino acids. CDR3 nucleotide sequence: TGTGCCAGCAGCCGCGCTACGGGGGGTACCGACAATGAGCAGTTCTTC. It specifies CASSRATGGTDNEQFF.

This clone was seen only a few times. This rearrangement joins TRBV11-2 to TRBJ2-1, with TRBD2 identical over 7 bases. CDR1 is SGHAT, CDR2 FQNNGV, per germline. V lost 1 base to trimming and J lost 4 bases; unmatched junction nucleotides: 4. This CDR3 contains 15 residues. The CDR3 is CASSLGGTTYNEQFF. The DNA for the CDR3 is TGTGCCAGCAGCTTAGGCGGGACTACTTACAATGAGCAGTTCTTC.